A single sample is the source of the 14 T cell receptor beta chains below, sequenced in a study of PD-1 blockade in classical Hodgkin lymphoma. Following autologous stem cell transplantation, relapse occurred in every patient, and exposure to brentuximab vedotin varied. Sequenced by immunoSEQ multiplex PCR; TCRdb stores in-frame clones only, minus some. The sample lists approximately 27,000 clones; 70% were seen once. The source material was peripheral blood mononuclear cells (PBMCs), sampled before the second cycle of nivolumab. The receptors were sampled from a human donor with classical Hodgkin lymphoma.

This chain joins TRBV6-5 and TRBJ2-5; D is ambiguous. CDR1 MNHEY and CDR2 SVGAGI come from the germline V gene. Trimming cost V 6 bases and J 2 bases, with 10 bases left between them. CDR3 length equals 13 residues. The CDR3 loop is CASSPQSQETQYF. The DNA for the CDR3 is TGTGCCAGCAGCCCTCAAAGTCAAGAGACCCAGTACTTC.

This clone was observed many times. The CDR3 coding sequence is TGTGCCAGCTCACTTCAGGGGGATCCATACGAGCAGTACGTC. Its protein product is CASSLQGDPYEQYV. The chain uses TRBV18 and TRBJ2-7; 7 bases are shared with TRBD1. Germline V gene sequence: CDR1 KGHSH, CDR2 LQKENI. The CDR3 is made up of 14 amino acids. Unmatched junction bases numbered 7, after V lost 4 bases and J lost 4 bases.

This chain uses TRBV7-7 with TRBJ1-2; 7 nucleotides line up with TRBD1. The V segment lost 3 bases and the J segment 5 bases; nucleotides outside the gene matches: 15. The CDR3 extends over 17 amino acids. Germline V gives CDR1 SSHAT, CDR2 FNYEAQ (reference sequence). The CDR3 DNA is TGTGCCAGCAGCTTTACTGTACGGCAGGGGGGGATGTATGGCTACACCTTC. Its protein product is CASSFTVRQGGMYGYTF.

The chain links TRBV19 to TRBJ2-3; no clear D gene. The CDR3 spans 13 residues. The V end was cut by 5 bases, the J end by 4 bases, with 10 bases between. Germline CDR1 reads LNHDA; CDR2 reads SQIVND (reference sequence). The CDR3 region is CASSWLESDTQYF. The DNA of the CDR3 is TGTGCCAGTAGTTGGCTAGAGTCAGATACGCAGTATTTT. Full variable domain (outside the CDR3, taken from reference TRBV19 and TRBJ2-3): DGGITQSPKYLFRKEGQNVTLSCEQNLNHDAMYWYRQDPGQGLRLIYYSQIVNDFQKGDIAEGYSVSREKKESFPLTVTSAQKNPTAFYLCASSWLESDTQYFGPGTRLTVL.

With respect to this clone: Other DNA sequences in the sample encode the same CDR3. This chain joins TRBV6-1 and TRBJ1-5, with 8 nucleotides matching TRBD1. Germline CDR1 MNHNS, CDR2 SASEGT. V lost 6 bases and J lost 0; bases outside the gene matches: 4. This CDR3 has 15 residues. The CDR3 sequence: CASSDRGYSNQPQHF. CDR3 DNA sequence: TGTGCCAGCAGCGACAGGGGCTATAGCAATCAGCCCCAGCATTTT.

The chain uses TRBV19 and TRBJ2-6; no definite D call. V lost 5 bases and J lost 0, with 5 bases in between. This CDR3 is built from 14 residues. Germline V gene sequence: CDR1 LNHDA, CDR2 SQIVND (reference sequence). CDR3 protein: CASSFLSGANVLTF. CDR3 DNA: TGTGCCAGTAGTTTCCTCTCTGGGGCCAACGTCCTGACTTTC.

The chain uses TRBV5-1 and TRBJ1-1; 7 nucleotides line up with TRBD1. The CDR3 covers 15 residues. Looked up from germline, CDR1 is SGHRS and CDR2 is YFSETQ. The V and J ends lost 6 bases and 7 bases, in that order; junction bases with no gene match: 15. CDR3: CASTDPTGRVGEAFF. The CDR3 bases are TGCGCCAGCACCGACCCGACAGGGCGTGTAGGTGAAGCTTTCTTT. Variable domain in full (rest from reference TRBV5-1 and TRBJ1-1): KAGVTQTPRYLIKTRGQQVTLSCSPISGHRSVSWYQQTPGQGLQFLFEYFSETQRNKGNFPGRFSGRQFSNSRSEMNVSTLELGDSALYLCASTDPTGRVGEAFFGQGTRLTVV.

By share, this clone ranks as medium-sized. The genes are TRBV6-6 and TRBJ2-6; D gene unclear. This CDR3 region has 12 residues. Germline lookup yields CDR1 MNHNY and CDR2 SVGAGI (reference sequence). CDR3 coding DNA: TGTGGCTGTAGCTCTGGGGCCAACGTCCTGACTTTC. This codes for CGCSSGANVLTF.

V and J are TRBV30 and TRBJ1-5, with D perhaps matching TRBD1 (5 bases). Germline lookup yields CDR1 GTSNPN and CDR2 SVGIG (reference sequence). CDR3 length: 16 residues. V was clipped by 3 bases and J by 4 bases, with 19 bases between them. The CDR3 DNA is TGTGCCTGGAGCCTCCCCCTTCCAGGGTGGAATCAGCCCCAGCATTTT. It is translated as CAWSLPLPGWNQPQHF.

This clone has only a few counts. The chain combines TRBV28 with TRBJ1-2; D perhaps matches TRBD1 (5 bases). Trimming cost V 3 bases and J 7 bases, with 18 bases left between them. The V gene's germline CDR1 is MDHEN and CDR2 SYDVKM. This CDR3 region has 15 residues. The CDR3 sequence is CASSFFFRERRGYTF. DNA for the CDR3: TGTGCCAGCAGTTTCTTCTTCAGGGAACGCCGTGGCTACACCTTC.

The V call is TRBV5-1, the J call TRBJ1-5; no definite D call. Trimming took 3 bases from V and 7 from J, leaving 20 bases between them. The CDR3 runs to 16 residues. Germline values: CDR1 SGHRS, CDR2 YFSETQ. This CDR3 is CASSSGWGWIEQPQHF. The CDR3 coding sequence is TGCGCCAGCAGCTCGGGGTGGGGATGGATTGAGCAGCCCCAGCATTTT.

The chain couples TRBV27 to TRBJ1-2, with a tentative D call TRBD1 (6 bases). V was trimmed by 4 bases and J by 5 bases, leaving 23 bases between them. The CDR3 is made up of 17 amino acids. Germline V lookup: CDR1 MNHEY, CDR2 SMNVEV (reference sequence). CDR3 sequence (DNA): TGTGCCAGCAGTTGGGACGGGGCGGGGGGCGCGCGATATGGCTACACCTTC. Translation gives CASSWDGAGGARYGYTF.

This sequence joins TRBV4-3 and TRBJ2-7; 7 positions match TRBD1. Germline CDR1 is LGHNA and CDR2 is YSLEER. V lost 1 base and J lost 4; bases outside the gene matches: 10. This CDR3 has 16 residues. This CDR3 is CASSQAGPGGAYEQYF. The CDR3 bases are TGCGCCAGCAGCCAAGCTGGGCCAGGGGGTGCTTACGAGCAGTACTTC.

V and J are TRBV5-6 and TRBJ1-1; D gene unclear. There are 14 residues in the CDR3. V was pared by 1 base and J by 4 bases, with 11 bases between. In germline, CDR1 is SGHDT, CDR2 YYEEEE. CDR3 coding DNA: TGTGCCAGCAGCTTGTCCGGGAGGTCCACTGAAGCTTTCTTT. It yields the protein CASSLSGRSTEAFF. Variable domain in full (rest from reference TRBV5-6 and TRBJ1-1): DAGVTQSPTHLIKTRGQQVTLRCSPKSGHDTVSWYQQALGQGPQFIFQYYEEEERQRGNFPDRFSGHQFPNYSSELNVNALLLGDSALYLCASSLSGRSTEAFFGQGTRLTVV.